The T cell receptor (beta chain) under discussion was sequenced for a study of T cells in Graves' hyperthyroidism and ophthalmopathy. TCR beta CDR3 regions were amplified from RNA transcripts. When the TCR CDR3 underwent first-round RT-PCR, the HTBI primer set was used. TCRdb fed the multiplex PCR reads into MiXCR, producing one record per CDR3 protein. The sample includes approximately 870,000 distinct CDR3 sequences, around 39% of them seen just once. Trimming at V came to 2 bases and at J to 6 bases, leaving 8 bases not matched to a gene. The CDR3 is 15 amino acids. CDR1 and CDR2 from the germline V gene are SGHKS and YYEKEE (reference sequence).

The source of this sequence is a man aged 18 to 30 with Graves' hyperthyroidism. The gene calls are TRBV5-5 and TRBJ2-7; 10 nucleotides align to TRBD1. Material: blood. The CDR3 is CASSLKGQGMPEQYF. The CDR3 DNA follows: TGTGCCAGCAGCTTAAAGGGACAGGGGATGCCCGAGCAGTACTTC.